This T cell receptor (beta chain) was sequenced in a study of cytomegalovirus exposure and HLA in healthy donors. Study-level findings and limits: In an earlier analysis, in fewer than 700 donors, most V segments appeared productive either ~87% or ~30% of the time. Associated with cytomegalovirus, according to the listing, were approximately 160 TCR beta chains. An analysis was carried out at a later point. It showed that HLA-associated TCR beta chains were more clonally expanded than equally common non-associated chains.

Germline V gives CDR1 PRHDT, CDR2 FYEKMQ (reference sequence). J gave up 8 bases and V 5 bases, and 11 bases lay outside the gene matches. This CDR3 is 16 amino acids long. Likely unrecorded immune exposures existed in these nominally healthy donors. Concerning this clone itself: The antigen is not known.

The study ran its PCR with 60 Vbeta and 13 Jbeta primers. Here immunoSEQ multiplex PCR was the method, and the copy in TCRdb shows in-frame clones only, minus some. The table has about 190,000 clones, roughly 85% seen once. The clonotype comes from a woman aged 18-29 years in good health and CMV-seronegative. The chain is built from TRBV13 and TRBJ1-5; 11 nucleotides align to TRBD1. Material for sequencing was PBMCs. In nucleotides, the CDR3 is TGTGCCAGCAGCACAGCCGGGACAGGGGGAGGTGAGCCCCAGCATTTT. This encodes CASSTAGTGGGEPQHF.